This T cell receptor (beta chain) was sequenced in a study of CD8 T cells in Susac syndrome (dated by TCRdb to the late 2010s). At the level of the whole study: The study used repertoire sequencing to test whether antigen drove CD8+ T cell activation and differentiation in Susac syndrome.

Peripheral blood CD8+ and CD4+ T cells from healthy donors, Susac syndrome patients and multiple sclerosis patients were profiled by high-throughput TCR beta sequencing. The multiple sclerosis controls were treatment-naive patients whose relapsing-remitting disease, either stable or active, fulfilled the revised McDonald criteria. Bulk CD8+ and CD4+ T cells were purified by magnetic negative isolation, whereas CD8+ TEMRA cells were enriched by FACS. Blood was collected in EDTA tubes and processed within 24 hours, with PBMCs isolated through density gradient centrifugation. PBMCs intended for TCR sequencing were frozen in liquid nitrogen and were later thawed in a 37 degrees C water bath. A purity of at least 90% was achieved for sorted or isolated CD4+, CD8+ and CD8+ TEMRA cells. What the study reported, not specific to this receptor: The number of individuals in the TCR sequencing and HLA analysis was acknowledged as relatively small.

Of note for this clonotype: Its antigen is unknown. Base-call qualities are not available, and no considerably larger clone is one nucleotide away.

RNA was extracted using the RNeasy kit, and about 0.45 to 1 microgram was reverse transcribed with random hexamers. The immunoSEQ multiplex PCR assay, which covers 54 Vbeta and 13 Jbeta segments, was used to amplify TCR beta CDR3 regions. PCR amplification bias was corrected by using a synthetic template baseline for primer optimization and computational correction. Turning to the authors' computational methods: Reads were assigned to V, D and J genes according to IMGT and analyzed in immunoSEQ Analyzer, with only productive sequences retained. Clonality was computed as one minus Shannon entropy normalized by log2 of the number of productive unique sequences. For each patient and control, public and private clones were evaluated among the 100 most prevalent clones. Clones were defined as Susac-specific when absent from the healthy and MS cohorts, from about 970 published viral clones and from other ImmuneACCESS disease sequences. TCRdb handled the public reads itself, with Q25 trimming in fastp and clone calling in MiXCR, and kept productive beta chains. Rows matching on CDR3 protein sequence are summarized as one entry with the most common DNA and genes. For this entry, the V and J calls and clone size follow TCRdb and not the study's own pipeline. The sample has approximately 190,000 distinct CDR3 sequences on record, about 95% of them singletons. Approximately 0.097% of the sample belongs to the ten largest clones.

From its cysteine to its phenylalanine, the CDR3 spans 15 amino acids. CDR3 DNA is the only sequence kept; it has 45 bases, read in frame from the first base. The germline V end is reduced by 4 bases and the J end by 0 bases; junction bases left unmatched: 9. CDR1 and CDR2 were assigned from the germline V gene (reference sequence) as DFQATT and SNEGSKA. Sequenced: CD4+ T cells from PBMCs. The receptor was isolated from a human donor with multiple sclerosis. The receptor chain draws on TRBV20-1 and TRBJ2-7; 7 nucleotides in the junction match TRBD1. CDR3 reads: CSAIRPRDSSYEQYF. The DNA is TGCAGTGCTATTAGGCCCCGGGACAGCTCCTACGAGCAGTACTTC.